Included here is one T cell receptor beta chain sequence, with context. The data belong to a study of blood T cell repertoires in COVID-19. Study context: The United States, Italy and Spain supplied acute and convalescent COVID-19 samples. Sample material is recorded as cDNA or gDNA derived from T cells, B-cell-depleted T cells, or PBMCs.

Per the original data handling: The assay estimated nucleated cells by amplifying reference gene primers. Using immunoSEQ multiplex PCR, the repertoire was profiled, and TCRdb retains in-frame clones only, with some absent. That table furnishes V, J and clone size, whereas the DNA furnished D and trimming. This table has 85,000 to 110,000 clones, 75% to 90% appearing once. This CDR3 is 15 amino acids long. Germline CDR1 is SGHTA and CDR2 is FQGNSA. V was clipped by 4 bases and J by 3 bases, with 16 bases between them. The source material was peripheral blood. This sequence originates from a human donor in a cohort sampled during active or convalescent COVID-19. V usage is TRBV7-2 and J usage is TRBJ2-7; D is possibly TRBD1 (6 bases). CDR3 amino acids: CASSYGQTAYYEQYF. The CDR3 DNA sequence: TGTGCCAGCAGCTACGGACAGACAGCCTACTACGAGCAGTACTTC.